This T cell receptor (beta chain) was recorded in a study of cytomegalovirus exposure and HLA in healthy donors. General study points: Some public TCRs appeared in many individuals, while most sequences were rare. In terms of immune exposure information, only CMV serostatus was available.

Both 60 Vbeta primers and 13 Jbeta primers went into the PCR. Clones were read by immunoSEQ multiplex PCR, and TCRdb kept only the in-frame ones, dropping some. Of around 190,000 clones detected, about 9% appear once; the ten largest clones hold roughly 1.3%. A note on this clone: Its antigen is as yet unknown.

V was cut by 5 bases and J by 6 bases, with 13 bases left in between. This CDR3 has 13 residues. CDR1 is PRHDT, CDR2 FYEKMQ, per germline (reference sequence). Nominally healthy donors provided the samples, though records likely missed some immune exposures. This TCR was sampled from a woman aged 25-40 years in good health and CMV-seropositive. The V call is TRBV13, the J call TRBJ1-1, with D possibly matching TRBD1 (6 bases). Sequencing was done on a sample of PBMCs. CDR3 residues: CASSPPRGPEAFF. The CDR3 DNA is TGTGCCAGCAGCCCCCCGCGGGGGCCTGAAGCTTTCTTT.